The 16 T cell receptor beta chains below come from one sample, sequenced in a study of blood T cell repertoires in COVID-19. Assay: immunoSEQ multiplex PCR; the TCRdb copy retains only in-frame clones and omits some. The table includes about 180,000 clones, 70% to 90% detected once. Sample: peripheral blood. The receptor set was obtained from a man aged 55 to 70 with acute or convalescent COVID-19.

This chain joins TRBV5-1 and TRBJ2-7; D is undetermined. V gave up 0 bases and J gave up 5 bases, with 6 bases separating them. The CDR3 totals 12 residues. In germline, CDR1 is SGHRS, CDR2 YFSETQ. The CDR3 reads CASSLGSNEQYF. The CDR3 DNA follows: TGCGCCAGCAGCTTGGGCTCTAACGAGCAGTACTTC. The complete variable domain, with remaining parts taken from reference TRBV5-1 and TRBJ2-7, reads KAGVTQTPRYLIKTRGQQVTLSCSPISGHRSVSWYQQTPGQGLQFLFEYFSETQRNKGNFPGRFSGRQFSNSRSEMNVSTLELGDSALYLCASSLGSNEQYFGPGTRLTVT.

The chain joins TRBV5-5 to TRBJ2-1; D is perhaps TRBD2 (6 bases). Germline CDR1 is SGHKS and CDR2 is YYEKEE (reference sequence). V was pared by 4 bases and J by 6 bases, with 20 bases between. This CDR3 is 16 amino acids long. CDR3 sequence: CASSPRSSVPSNEQFF. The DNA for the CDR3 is TGTGCCAGCAGCCCGAGATCTAGCGTTCCCTCCAATGAGCAGTTCTTC.

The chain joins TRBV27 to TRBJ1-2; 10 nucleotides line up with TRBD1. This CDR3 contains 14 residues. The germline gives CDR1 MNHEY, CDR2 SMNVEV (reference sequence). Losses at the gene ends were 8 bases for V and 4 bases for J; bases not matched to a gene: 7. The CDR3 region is CASAPTGGGYGYTF. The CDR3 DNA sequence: TGTGCCAGCGCGCCGACAGGGGGCGGCTATGGCTACACCTTC.

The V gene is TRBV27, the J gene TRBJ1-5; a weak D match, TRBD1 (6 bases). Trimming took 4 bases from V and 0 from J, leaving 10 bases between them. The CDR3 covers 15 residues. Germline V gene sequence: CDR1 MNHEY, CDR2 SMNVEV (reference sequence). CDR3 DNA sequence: TGTGCCAGCAGTTCACAGGGCTATAGCAATCAGCCCCAGCATTTT. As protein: CASSSQGYSNQPQHF.

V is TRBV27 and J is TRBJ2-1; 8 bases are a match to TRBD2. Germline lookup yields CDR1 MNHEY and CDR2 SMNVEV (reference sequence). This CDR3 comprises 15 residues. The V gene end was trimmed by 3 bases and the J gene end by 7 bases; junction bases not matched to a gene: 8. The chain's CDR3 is CASSLWGAGENEQFF. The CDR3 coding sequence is TGTGCCAGCAGTTTGTGGGGAGCGGGAGAAAATGAGCAGTTCTTC.

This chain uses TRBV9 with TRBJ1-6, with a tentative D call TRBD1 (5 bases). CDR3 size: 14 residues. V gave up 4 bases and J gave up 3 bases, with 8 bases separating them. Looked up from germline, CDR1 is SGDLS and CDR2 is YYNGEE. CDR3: CASSPDNYNSPLHF. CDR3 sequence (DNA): TGTGCCAGCAGCCCGGACAACTATAATTCACCCCTCCACTTT.

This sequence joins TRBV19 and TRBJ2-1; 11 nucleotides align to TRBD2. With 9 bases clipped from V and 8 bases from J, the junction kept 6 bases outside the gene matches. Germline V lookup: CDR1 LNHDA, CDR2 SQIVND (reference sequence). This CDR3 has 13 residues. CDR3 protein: CASPSGRSHEQFF. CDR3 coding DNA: TGTGCCAGCCCTAGCGGGAGGTCCCATGAGCAGTTCTTC.

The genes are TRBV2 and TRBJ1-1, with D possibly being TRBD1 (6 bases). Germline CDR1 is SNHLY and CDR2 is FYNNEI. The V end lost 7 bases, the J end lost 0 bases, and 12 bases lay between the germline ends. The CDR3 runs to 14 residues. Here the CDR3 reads CASTLTGMNTEAFF. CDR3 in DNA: TGTGCCAGCACACTAACAGGGATGAACACTGAAGCTTTCTTT.

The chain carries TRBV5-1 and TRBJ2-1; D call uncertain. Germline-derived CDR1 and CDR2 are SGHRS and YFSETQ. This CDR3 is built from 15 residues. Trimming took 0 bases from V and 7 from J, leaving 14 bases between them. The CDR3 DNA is TGCGCCAGCAGCTTGGGCCCCTCGCCCGAGAATGAGCAGTTCTTC. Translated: CASSLGPSPENEQFF.

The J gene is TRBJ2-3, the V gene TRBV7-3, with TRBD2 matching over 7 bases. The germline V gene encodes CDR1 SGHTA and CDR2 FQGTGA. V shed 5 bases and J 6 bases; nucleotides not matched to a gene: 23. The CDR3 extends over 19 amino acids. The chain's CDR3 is CASSLVDWGRGGSPDTQYF. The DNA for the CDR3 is TGTGCCAGCAGCCTCGTTGATTGGGGCCGGGGCGGGAGTCCCGATACGCAGTATTTT.

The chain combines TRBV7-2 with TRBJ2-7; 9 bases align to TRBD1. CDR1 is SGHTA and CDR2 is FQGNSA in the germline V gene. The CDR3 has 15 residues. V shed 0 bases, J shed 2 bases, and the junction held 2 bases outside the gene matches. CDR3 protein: CASSLAGTGPYEQYF. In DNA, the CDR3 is TGTGCCAGCAGCTTAGCCGGGACAGGGCCCTACGAGCAGTACTTC.

CDR3 sequence reads: CASSPSRYETQYF. In nucleotides, the CDR3 is TGTGCCAGCTCACCTTCGAGGTATGAGACCCAGTACTTC. The rearrangement joins TRBV18 to TRBJ2-5; D gene unclear. Germline V gene lookup returns CDR1 KGHSH and CDR2 LQKENI. The germline V and J ends were trimmed by 3 bases and 5 bases, with 10 bases remaining between them. This CDR3 spans 13 amino acids. Full variable domain (rest looked up from reference TRBV18 and TRBJ2-5): NAGVMQNPRHLVRRRGQEARLRCSPMKGHSHVYWYRQLPEEGLKFMVYLQKENIIDESGMPKERFSAEFPKEGPSILRIQQVVRGDSAAYFCASSPSRYETQYFGPGTRLLVL.

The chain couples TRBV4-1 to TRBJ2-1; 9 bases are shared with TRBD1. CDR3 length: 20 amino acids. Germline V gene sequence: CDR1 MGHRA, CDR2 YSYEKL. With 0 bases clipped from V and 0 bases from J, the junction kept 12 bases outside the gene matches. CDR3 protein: CASSQELQGARRSSYNEQFF. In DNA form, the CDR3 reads TGCGCCAGCAGCCAAGAGCTACAGGGGGCGAGGAGGAGCTCCTACAATGAGCAGTTCTTC.

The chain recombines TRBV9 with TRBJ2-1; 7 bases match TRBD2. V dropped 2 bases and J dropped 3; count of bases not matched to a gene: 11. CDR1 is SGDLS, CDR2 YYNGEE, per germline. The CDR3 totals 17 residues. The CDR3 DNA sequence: TGTGCCAGCAGCGTCGATCCAGGGAAGCGGGACTACAATGAGCAGTTCTTC. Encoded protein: CASSVDPGKRDYNEQFF.

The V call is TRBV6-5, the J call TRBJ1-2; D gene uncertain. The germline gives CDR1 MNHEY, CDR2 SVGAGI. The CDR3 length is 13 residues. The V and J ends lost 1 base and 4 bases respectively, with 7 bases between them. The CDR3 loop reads CASSYFIGYGYTF. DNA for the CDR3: TGTGCCAGCAGTTACTTTATCGGCTATGGCTACACCTTC.

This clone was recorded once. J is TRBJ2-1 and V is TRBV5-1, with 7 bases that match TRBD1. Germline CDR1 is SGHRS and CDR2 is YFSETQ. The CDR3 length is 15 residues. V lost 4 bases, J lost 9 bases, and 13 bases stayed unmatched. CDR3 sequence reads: CASSPDGAGGLEQFF. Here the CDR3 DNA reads TGCGCCAGCAGCCCCGACGGGGCAGGGGGTCTTGAGCAGTTCTTC.